Below, 17 T cell receptor beta chains from the same sample are listed, as sequenced in a study of shared clonotypes between healthy human individuals. The method was immunoSEQ multiplex PCR; TCRdb's version includes in-frame clones alone and lacks a portion of them. This sample has approximately 98,000 clones, with about 70% found just once. The sequencing input was memory CD8+ T cells sorted from blood. Subset noted: CD45RO+ cells pooled with CCR7-negative TemRA cells. The source of these receptors is a woman under 40 in good health.

The chain combines TRBV4-1 with TRBJ1-4; TRBD1 might be the D (5 bases). V gave up 1 base and J gave up 7 bases, with 16 bases separating them. CDR3 length equals 16 residues. Looked up from germline, CDR1 is MGHRA and CDR2 is YSYEKL. The CDR3 region has the DNA TGCGCCAGCAGCCAAGGGAATCCGGGGGTTGGTGAAAAACTGTTTTTT. It translates to CASSQGNPGVGEKLFF.

This clone has a single count. The rearrangement joins TRBV2 to TRBJ2-5; 7 bases match TRBD1. Germline lookup yields CDR1 SNHLY and CDR2 FYNNEI. This CDR3 has 16 residues. Unmatched junction bases numbered 13, after V lost 5 bases and J lost 4 bases. CDR3 nucleotides: TGTGCCAGCAGTCTTACCGTCCCGACAGGGCGAGAGACCCAGTACTTC. Protein: CASSLTVPTGRETQYF.

The rearrangement joins TRBV29-1 to TRBJ1-2; 9 nucleotides match TRBD1. V lost 6 bases and J lost 4; bases outside the gene matches: 6. The CDR3 has 13 residues. The germline CDR1 and CDR2 sequences are SQVTM and ANQGSEA. CDR3 sequence (DNA): TGCAGCGTCCGGGACAGGGATCGCTATGGCTACACCTTC. Amino acids: CSVRDRDRYGYTF.

V usage is TRBV27 and J usage is TRBJ1-2; 7 bases align to TRBD1. This CDR3 spans 13 amino acids. Looked up from germline, CDR1 is MNHEY and CDR2 is SMNVEV (reference sequence). The trim removed 4 bases at V and 2 bases at J, leaving 1 base unmatched. CDR3 bases: TGTGCCAGCAGTTCGGGACAGAACTATGGCTACACCTTC. It translates to CASSSGQNYGYTF.

This clone has a handful of counts. This chain links TRBV7-9 with TRBJ2-7, with no clear D. The ends were cut back, 5 bases at V and 0 bases at J, with 11 bases in the middle. Per germline, CDR1 SEHNR and CDR2 FQNEAQ (reference sequence). The CDR3 loop spans 14 amino acids. CDR3: CASSPELYSYEQYF. CDR3 nucleotides: TGTGCCAGCAGCCCAGAACTATACTCCTACGAGCAGTACTTC.

This chain links TRBV15 with TRBJ1-1; 12 bases are shared with TRBD1. The germline gives CDR1 LNHNV, CDR2 YYDKDF (reference sequence). The CDR3 length is 19 residues. Trimming took 2 bases from V and 7 from J; bases not matched to a gene: 17. The CDR3: CATSRHPFFGTGGKDEAFF. Written as DNA, the CDR3 is TGTGCCACCAGCAGACACCCTTTTTTCGGGACAGGGGGCAAGGATGAAGCTTTCTTT.

The chain has TRBV30 and TRBJ2-7; D is unresolved. Trimming took off 0 bases at V and 2 bases at J, with 8 bases between the two ends. The germline CDR1 and CDR2 sequences are GTSNPN and SVGIG (reference sequence). This CDR3 is 13 amino acids long. DNA for the CDR3: TGTGCCTGGAGTGTGGGTTTAACCTACGAGCAGTACTTC. It is translated as CAWSVGLTYEQYF.

The chain has TRBV19 and TRBJ2-7, with TRBD2 matching over 7 bases. V shed 9 bases and J 6 bases; nucleotides not matched to a gene: 20. The germline CDR1 and CDR2 sequences are LNHDA and SQIVND (reference sequence). The CDR3 has 16 residues. This CDR3 is CASSLLAGVGVGEQYF. CDR3 nucleotides: TGTGCCAGCAGCTTACTTGCGGGAGTAGGGGTGGGCGAGCAGTACTTC.

The gene calls are TRBV28 and TRBJ2-3, with 9 bases that match TRBD2. This CDR3 has 16 amino acids. Per germline, CDR1 MDHEN and CDR2 SYDVKM. V shed 5 bases, J shed 3 bases, and the junction held 9 bases outside the gene matches. As DNA, the CDR3 is TGTGCCAGCAGTAGCGTTAAGCGGGAGGCTACAGATACGCAGTATTTT. This sequence encodes CASSSVKREATDTQYF.

This clone was detected once. The chain links TRBV28 to TRBJ1-5, with D unresolved. V was shortened by 3 bases and J by 0 bases, with 9 bases between the two germline ends. The CDR3 is 15 residues long. Per germline, CDR1 MDHEN and CDR2 SYDVKM. This chain's CDR3 is CASSFGGSSNQPQHF. CDR3 nucleotides: TGTGCCAGCAGTTTCGGCGGTAGTAGCAATCAGCCCCAGCATTTT.

The rearrangement uses TRBV28 and TRBJ1-1, with D hard to call. The CDR3 loop spans 14 amino acids. The germline V gene has CDR1 MDHEN and CDR2 SYDVKM. The germline V and J ends were trimmed by 3 bases and 2 bases, with 10 bases remaining between them. The CDR3 loop reads CASSFPFRNTEAFF. CDR3 sequence (DNA): TGTGCCAGCAGTTTTCCGTTCAGAAACACTGAAGCTTTCTTT.

The V call is TRBV16, the J call TRBJ1-2, with unresolved D. This CDR3 contains 18 residues. Germline V gives CDR1 KGHSY, CDR2 FQNENV. The germline V and J ends were trimmed by 0 bases and 0 bases, with 17 bases remaining between them. The CDR3 reads CASSQSPWATYPNYGYTF. In DNA form, the CDR3 reads TGTGCCAGCAGCCAATCACCCTGGGCGACCTATCCTAACTATGGCTACACCTTC. Combining the CDR3 with reference TRBV16 and TRBJ1-2 gives the whole variable domain GEEVAQTPKHLVRGEGQKAKLYCAPIKGHSYVFWYQQVLKNEFKFLISFQNENVFDETGMPKERFSAKCLPNSPCSLEIQATKLEDSAVYFCASSQSPWATYPNYGYTFGSGTRLTVV.

V usage is TRBV5-1 and J usage is TRBJ1-1; D perhaps matches TRBD1 (5 bases). The CDR3 covers 14 residues. The germline V gene encodes CDR1 SGHRS and CDR2 YFSETQ. Trimming pared 0 bases from V and 4 bases from J, leaving 10 bases between. The chain's CDR3 is CASSLGQGATEAFF. CDR3 in DNA: TGCGCCAGCAGCTTGGGTCAAGGGGCCACTGAAGCTTTCTTT.

The CDR3 is CASRRDLGETGELFF. The CDR3 bases are TGTGCCAGCAGACGAGACTTGGGAGAGACCGGGGAGCTGTTTTTT. This chain joins TRBV5-4 and TRBJ2-2; D may be TRBD2 (5 bases). The CDR3 length is 15 residues. The V end lost 5 bases, the J end lost 5 bases, and 16 bases lay between the germline ends. Germline loops: CDR1 SGHNT, CDR2 YYREEE (reference sequence).

The chain carries TRBV11-3 and TRBJ2-5, with 10 bases identical to TRBD2. Germline-derived CDR1 and CDR2 are SGHNT and YENEEA. Unmatched junction bases numbered 10, after V lost 4 bases and J lost 5 bases. This CDR3 contains 16 residues. CDR3 sequence (DNA): TGTGCCAGCAGCTCGGTGCTAGCGGGAGAGGTTGAGACCCAGTACTTC. As protein: CASSSVLAGEVETQYF.

Only a few counts were recorded for this clone. This sequence joins TRBV29-1 and TRBJ2-2; 7 nucleotides line up with TRBD1. V gave up 7 bases and J gave up 1 base; unmatched junction bases: 6. The length of the CDR3 is 14 residues. CDR1 SQVTM and CDR2 ANQGSEA come from the germline V gene. The chain's CDR3 is CSARRTGNTGELFF. DNA for the CDR3: TGCAGCGCCAGAAGGACAGGGAACACCGGGGAGCTGTTTTTT.

This clone came up once. The chain is built from TRBV27 and TRBJ1-1; D not resolved. Germline-derived CDR1 and CDR2 are MNHEY and SMNVEV (reference sequence). CDR3 size: 14 residues. Trimming shortened V by 0 bases and J by 5 bases, and 10 bases separated the two germline ends. The CDR3 DNA reads TGTGCCAGCAGTTTATCGCTGGGGATAACTGAAGCTTTCTTT. Protein product: CASSLSLGITEAFF.